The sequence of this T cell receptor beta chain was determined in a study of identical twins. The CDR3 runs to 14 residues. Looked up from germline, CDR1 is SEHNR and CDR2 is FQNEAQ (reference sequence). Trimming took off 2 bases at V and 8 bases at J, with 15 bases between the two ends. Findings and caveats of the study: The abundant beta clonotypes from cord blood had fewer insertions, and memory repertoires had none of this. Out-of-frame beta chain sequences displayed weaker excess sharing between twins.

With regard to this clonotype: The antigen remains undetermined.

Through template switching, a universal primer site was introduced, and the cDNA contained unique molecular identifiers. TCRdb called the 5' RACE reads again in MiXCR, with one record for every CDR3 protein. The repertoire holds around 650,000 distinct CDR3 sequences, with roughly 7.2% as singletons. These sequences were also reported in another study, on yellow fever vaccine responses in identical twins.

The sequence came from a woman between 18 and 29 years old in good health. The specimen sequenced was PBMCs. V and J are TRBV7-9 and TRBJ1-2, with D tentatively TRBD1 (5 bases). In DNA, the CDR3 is TGTGCCAGCAGCTTAAAGGCAGGGAGTAAGGGCTACACCTTC. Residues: CASSLKAGSKGYTF.